Below are 10 T cell receptor beta chains sequenced from a single sample in a study of T cell responses to AZD1222 COVID-19 vaccine. This table comes from immunoSEQ multiplex PCR, and its TCRdb copy is limited to in-frame clones, with some not included. Of around 160,000 clones in the sample, 88% were seen once. This specimen was peripheral blood, taken on day 0 of AZD1222 vaccination. These receptors were taken from an adult in good health.

The chain links TRBV4-2 to TRBJ1-3; D possibly corresponds to TRBD1 (6 bases). Per germline, CDR1 LGHNA and CDR2 YNFKEQ. Trimming removed 1 base at V and 2 bases at J, with 9 bases between. This CDR3 spans 15 amino acids. CDR3 in DNA: TGTGCCAGCAGCCAAGCCCGGGACACTGGAAACACCATATATTTT. This codes for CASSQARDTGNTIYF.

The chain combines TRBV7-2 with TRBJ1-1, with no clear D. The germline V gene has CDR1 SGHTA and CDR2 FQGNSA. Trimming removed 5 bases from V and 1 base from J, with 11 bases in between. The CDR3 sequence is 14 residues long. This chain's CDR3 is CASSPGPSNTEAFF. The DNA for the CDR3 is TGTGCCAGCAGCCCAGGACCATCGAACACTGAAGCTTTCTTT. Together with reference TRBV7-2 and TRBJ1-1, the CDR3 gives the full variable domain: GAGVSQSPSNKVTEKGKDVELRCDPISGHTALYWYRQSLGQGLEFLIYFQGNSAPDKSGLPSDRFSAERTGGSVSTLTIQRTQQEDSAVYLCASSPGPSNTEAFFGQGTRLTVV.

The chain couples TRBV28 to TRBJ1-2; 10 nucleotides align to TRBD1. The CDR3 has 14 amino acids. Trimming cost V 5 bases and J 8 bases; bases outside gene matches: 8. The germline gives CDR1 MDHEN, CDR2 SYDVKM. This CDR3 is CASSQGQGTGGYTF. In DNA form, the CDR3 reads TGTGCCAGCAGTCAGGGACAGGGGACGGGGGGCTACACCTTC.

The chain combines TRBV30 with TRBJ2-1, with 8 bases matching TRBD1. Germline values: CDR1 GTSNPN, CDR2 SVGIG (reference sequence). V lost 2 bases to trimming and J lost 9 bases; unmatched junction nucleotides: 12. The CDR3 runs to 15 residues. The DNA of the CDR3 is TGTGCCTGGAGTCCCCGGACAGGGTATTCGGGTGAGCAGTTCTTC. This sequence encodes CAWSPRTGYSGEQFF.

This sequence joins TRBV5-6 and TRBJ1-2; 7 nucleotides agree with TRBD1. The V and J ends lost 2 bases and 7 bases, in that order; junction bases with no gene match: 8. Germline assignment: CDR1 SGHDT and CDR2 YYEEEE. The CDR3 covers 14 residues. The CDR3: CASSLGGASRGYTF. The DNA for the CDR3 is TGTGCCAGCAGCTTAGGGGGCGCGTCACGTGGCTACACCTTC.

V gene TRBV12-3 or TRBV12-4 combines with J gene TRBJ2-3; D gene uncertain. The CDR3 is 10 amino acids. The germline V and J ends were trimmed by 6 bases and 6 bases, with 4 bases remaining between them. This CDR3 reads CASSGDTQYF. The CDR3 DNA follows: TGTGCCAGCAGCGGGGATACGCAGTATTTT.

This clone was picked up one time. The chain is built from TRBV19 and TRBJ2-1; 8 nucleotides agree with TRBD2. Germline loops: CDR1 LNHDA, CDR2 SQIVND (reference sequence). The CDR3 has 13 residues. The V and J ends lost 10 bases and 5 bases, in that order; junction bases with no gene match: 7. CDR3: CAIGTRSNNEQFF. Written as DNA, the CDR3 is TGTGCCATTGGGACTAGATCGAACAATGAGCAGTTCTTC.

The chain employs TRBV24-1 and TRBJ2-1; no clear D. This CDR3 has 14 amino acids. The germline gives CDR1 KGHDR, CDR2 SFDVKD. V lost 5 bases and J lost 0, with 7 bases in between. The CDR3 DNA reads as TGTGCCACCAGTGCGCACAGCTCCTACAATGAGCAGTTCTTC. Protein: CATSAHSSYNEQFF.

The J gene is TRBJ2-7, the V gene TRBV4-1, with D hard to call. From germline, CDR1 is MGHRA and CDR2 YSYEKL. The ends were cut back, 2 bases at V and 6 bases at J, with 20 bases in the middle. This CDR3 contains 16 residues. CDR3 in amino acids: CASSQSIDPPSGEQYF. The DNA of the CDR3 is TGCGCCAGCAGCCAATCAATAGATCCGCCGTCGGGCGAGCAGTACTTC.

J is TRBJ1-2 and V is TRBV24-1; D not resolved. There are 11 residues in the CDR3. Germline V gene sequence: CDR1 KGHDR, CDR2 SFDVKD. V dropped 7 bases and J dropped 3 bases, with 5 bases sitting between them. CDR3: CATSSYYGYTF. DNA for the CDR3: TGTGCCACCAGCTCTTACTATGGCTACACCTTC.